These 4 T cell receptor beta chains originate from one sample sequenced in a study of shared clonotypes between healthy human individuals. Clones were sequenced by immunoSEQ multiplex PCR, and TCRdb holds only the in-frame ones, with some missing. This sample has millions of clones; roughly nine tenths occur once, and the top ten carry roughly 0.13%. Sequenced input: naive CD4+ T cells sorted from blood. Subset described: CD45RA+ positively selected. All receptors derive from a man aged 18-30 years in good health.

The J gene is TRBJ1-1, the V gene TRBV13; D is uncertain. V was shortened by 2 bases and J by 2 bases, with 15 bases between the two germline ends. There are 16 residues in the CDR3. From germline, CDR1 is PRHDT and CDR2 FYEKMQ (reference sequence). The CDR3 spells CASSLWTSRLNTEAFF. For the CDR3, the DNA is TGTGCCAGCAGCTTATGGACCAGCCGGCTAAACACTGAAGCTTTCTTT.

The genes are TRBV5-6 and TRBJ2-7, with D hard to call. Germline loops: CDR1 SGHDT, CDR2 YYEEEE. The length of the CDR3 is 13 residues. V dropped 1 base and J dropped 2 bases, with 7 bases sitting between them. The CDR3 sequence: CASSLSLTYEQYF. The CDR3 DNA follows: TGTGCCAGCAGCTTGTCACTAACCTACGAGCAGTACTTC.

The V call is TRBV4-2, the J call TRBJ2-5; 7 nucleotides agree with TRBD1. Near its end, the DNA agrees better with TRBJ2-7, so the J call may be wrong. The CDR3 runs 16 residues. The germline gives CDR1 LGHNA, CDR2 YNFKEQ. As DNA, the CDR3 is TGTGCCAGCAGCCAACAACCGGGACAGACACGCTACGAGCAGTACTTC. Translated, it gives CASSQQPGQTRYEQYF.

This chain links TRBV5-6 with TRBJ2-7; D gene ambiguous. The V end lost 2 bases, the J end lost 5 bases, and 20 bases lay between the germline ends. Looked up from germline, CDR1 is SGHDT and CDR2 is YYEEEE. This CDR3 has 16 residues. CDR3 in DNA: TGTGCCAGCAGCTTTGAGCGTACGCTGCCTATAGACGAGCAGTACTTC. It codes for CASSFERTLPIDEQYF.